The T cell receptor (beta chain) under discussion was sequenced for a study of cytomegalovirus exposure and HLA in healthy donors. Points from the study as a whole: The study had only CMV serostatus as immune exposure information. Later analysis identified a missense DCLRE1C variant that was linked to TCR beta V- and J-gene trimming. In a later analysis, HLA-associated TCR beta chains were more clonally expanded than equally common others.

Whereas donors were nominally healthy upon sampling, unrecorded immune exposures were probable. Worth noting for this clone: No antigen is known for it. Compared with germline, one end of the junction differs, possibly owing to a read error.

Use of 60 Vbeta and 13 Jbeta primers characterized the PCR. The method was immunoSEQ multiplex PCR; TCRdb's version includes in-frame clones alone and lacks a portion of them. The data contain some 150,000 clones, about four fifths of them seen just once; the ten biggest clones take up roughly 10%. Sequenced input: PBMCs. This sequence was found in a man between 45 and 60 years old in good health and CMV-seropositive.

The CDR3 reads CASNTGGSSYGQYF. Written as DNA, the CDR3 is TGTGCCAGCAACACGGGGGGGAGCTCCTACGGGCAGTACTTC. The chain has TRBV5-6 and TRBJ2-7; 8 bases match TRBD2. CDR1 SGHDT and CDR2 YYEEEE come from the germline V gene. CDR3 size: 14 residues.